A single sample is the source of the 29 T cell receptor beta chains below, sequenced in a study of cytomegalovirus exposure and HLA in healthy donors. PCR used 60 Vbeta primers and 13 Jbeta primers. Sequenced by immunoSEQ multiplex PCR; TCRdb stores in-frame clones only, minus some. The sample gives about 150,000 clones, around four fifths of which show up once; about 4.5% is in the top ten. The sample taken for sequencing was PBMCs. These receptors were collected from a man aged 25 to 40 in good health.

This clone was seen a handful of times. The rearrangement links TRBV5-1 to TRBJ2-7, with TRBD2 matching 8 bases. Germline trimming cut 4 bases from V and 0 bases from J; bases unmatched to any gene: 6. Germline loops: CDR1 SGHRS, CDR2 YFSETQ. The CDR3 is 15 residues long. CDR3 nucleotide sequence: TGCGCCAGCAGCCGTAGCGGGGCCAACTCCTACGAGCAGTACTTC. Translation gives CASSRSGANSYEQYF.

The chain employs TRBV27 and TRBJ1-3; possible D gene TRBD1, 5 bases. Trimming stripped 6 bases from V and 4 bases from J, with 31 bases between. This CDR3 comprises 20 residues. Germline lookup yields CDR1 MNHEY and CDR2 SMNVEV (reference sequence). Here the CDR3 reads CASRPLAPGARTGVGNTIYF. CDR3 bases: TGTGCCAGCAGACCCTTAGCCCCCGGGGCCCGGACGGGGGTGGGAAACACCATATATTTT.

CDR3 coding DNA: TGTGCCAGCAGTTCCAATTCCGGCGAGCAGTACTTC. Translation gives CASSSNSGEQYF. V usage is TRBV6-5 and J usage is TRBJ2-7; D is uncertain. V lost 4 bases to trimming and J lost 6 bases, with 10 bases between them. Germline V gene lookup returns CDR1 MNHEY and CDR2 SVGAGI. The CDR3 contains 12 residues.

The gene calls are TRBV27 and TRBJ1-2; D perhaps matches TRBD1 (6 bases). Germline CDR1 and CDR2: MNHEY and SMNVEV (reference sequence). V shed 3 bases and J shed 8 bases, with 13 bases lying between them. This CDR3 region has 13 residues. CDR3 amino acids: CASSFGRGYGYTF. The DNA for the CDR3 is TGTGCCAGCAGTTTCGGGAGGGGGTACGGCTACACCTTC.

The rearrangement uses TRBV5-1 and TRBJ2-2; 7 nucleotides match TRBD2. The V and J ends lost 3 bases and 4 bases, in that order; junction bases with no gene match: 6. The CDR3 contains 15 residues. Germline V gives CDR1 SGHRS, CDR2 YFSETQ. In nucleotides, the CDR3 is TGCGCCAGCAGCTCCCGAGCGGGAAGCACCGGGGAGCTGTTTTTT. It is translated as CASSSRAGSTGELFF. Full variable domain (remainder filled in from reference TRBV5-1 and TRBJ2-2): KAGVTQTPRYLIKTRGQQVTLSCSPISGHRSVSWYQQTPGQGLQFLFEYFSETQRNKGNFPGRFSGRQFSNSRSEMNVSTLELGDSALYLCASSSRAGSTGELFFGEGSRLTVL.

This clone turned up a few times. The genes are TRBV19 and TRBJ1-1, with D tentatively TRBD1 (6 bases). The CDR3 loop spans 14 amino acids. V lost 7 bases and J lost 1, with 13 bases in between. CDR1 is LNHDA and CDR2 is SQIVND in the germline V gene (reference sequence). CDR3 residues: CASTIGGANTEAFF. The CDR3 nucleotides are TGTGCCAGTACCATCGGGGGGGCGAACACTGAAGCTTTCTTT.

The chain joins TRBV30 to TRBJ2-6, with D uncertain. V lost 4 bases and J 1 base, leaving 11 bases between the germline ends. There are 15 residues in the CDR3. Germline lookup yields CDR1 GTSNPN and CDR2 SVGIG (reference sequence). The CDR3 DNA sequence: TGTGCCTGGATGTCCTATCGGTCTGGGGCCAACGTCCTGACTTTC. This sequence encodes CAWMSYRSGANVLTF.

The V gene is TRBV10-3, the J gene TRBJ1-1; possibly TRBD1 for D (5 bases). Trimming stripped 4 bases from V and 4 bases from J, with 10 bases between. Germline CDR1 ENHRY, CDR2 SYGVKD. CDR3 length equals 13 residues. In DNA, the CDR3 is TGTGCCATCAGTGCGGGGGGGTTCACTGAAGCTTTCTTT. It encodes CAISAGGFTEAFF.

This chain's CDR3 is CASSLGAGARYEQYF. The CDR3 DNA follows: TGTGCCAGCAGCTTAGGAGCGGGAGCACGGTACGAGCAGTACTTC. The rearrangement uses TRBV11-2 and TRBJ2-7, with 8 positions matching TRBD2. CDR3 length equals 15 residues. Germline V gives CDR1 SGHAT, CDR2 FQNNGV. V lost 1 base and J lost 4; bases outside the gene matches: 6.

The chain combines TRBV6-6 with TRBJ1-1, with TRBD1 matching over 8 bases. Germline V CDR1 and CDR2: MNHNY, SVGAGI (reference sequence). This CDR3 contains 16 residues. The V segment lost 2 bases and the J segment 4 bases; nucleotides outside the gene matches: 9. This chain's CDR3 is CASSYNPDRVGTEAFF. CDR3 nucleotides: TGTGCCAGCAGTTACAACCCGGACAGGGTGGGCACTGAAGCTTTCTTT.

V is TRBV7-9 and J is TRBJ1-3, with D tentatively TRBD1 (6 bases). The germline CDR1 and CDR2 sequences are SEHNR and FQNEAQ (reference sequence). V was shortened by 5 bases and J by 4 bases, with 15 bases between the two germline ends. The CDR3 extends over 15 amino acids. This CDR3 reads CASSRTDRGGNTIYF. The CDR3 coding sequence is TGTGCCAGCAGCCGAACGGACAGAGGAGGAAACACCATATATTTT.

The chain recombines TRBV4-1 with TRBJ1-1; the match to TRBD1 covers 7 bases. The CDR3 length is 12 residues. V lost 5 bases and J lost 4; bases outside the gene matches: 1. Germline CDR1 and CDR2: MGHRA and YSYEKL. Written as DNA, the CDR3 is TGCGCCAGCAGCTGGGACAGCACTGAAGCTTTCTTT. This sequence encodes CASSWDSTEAFF.

V gene TRBV9 combines with J gene TRBJ1-2; D possibly corresponds to TRBD1 (5 bases). This CDR3 has 13 amino acids. The germline gives CDR1 SGDLS, CDR2 YYNGEE. The V end lost 6 bases, the J end lost 7 bases, and 16 bases lay between the germline ends. DNA for the CDR3: TGTGCCAGCACCCGGGCGGGGCCAGGTGGCTACACCTTC. It codes for CASTRAGPGGYTF.

This clone is a singleton in its sample. The chain has TRBV6-1 and TRBJ1-1; 7 nucleotides agree with TRBD1. Trimming at V came to 2 bases and at J to 1 base, leaving 4 bases not matched to a gene. The CDR3 consists of 15 residues. In germline, CDR1 is MNHNS, CDR2 SASEGT. CDR3 coding DNA: TGTGCCAGCAGTGAATTGGACAGGCAGAACACTGAAGCTTTCTTT. Protein: CASSELDRQNTEAFF.

The sample holds a few counts of this clone. The CDR3 nucleotides read TGTGCCAGCAGCCAAGAGGGTGGAGGCCGCCCCTACGAGCAGTACTTC. It specifies CASSQEGGGRPYEQYF. This chain links TRBV4-2 with TRBJ2-7; D might be TRBD2 (5 bases). V gave up 0 bases and J gave up 2 bases, with 14 bases separating them. This CDR3 comprises 16 residues. From germline, CDR1 is LGHNA and CDR2 YNFKEQ.

V and J are TRBV18 and TRBJ2-5, with 7 bases that match TRBD2. The length of the CDR3 is 17 residues. Per germline, CDR1 KGHSH and CDR2 LQKENI. Trimming at V came to 1 base and at J to 1 base, leaving 9 bases not matched to a gene. The CDR3 DNA is TGTGCCAGCTCACCACTGGCTAGCGGAGGGGCCCAAGAGACCCAGTACTTC. Its protein is CASSPLASGGAQETQYF. Combining the CDR3 with reference TRBV18 and TRBJ2-5 gives the whole variable domain NAGVMQNPRHLVRRRGQEARLRCSPMKGHSHVYWYRQLPEEGLKFMVYLQKENIIDESGMPKERFSAEFPKEGPSILRIQQVVRGDSAAYFCASSPLASGGAQETQYFGPGTRLLVL.

In nucleotides, the CDR3 is TGCGCCAGCAGCTTTCTGGCGGGAGGGCGTAGGGAGACCCAGTACTTC. Its translation is CASSFLAGGRRETQYF. The chain carries TRBV5-1 and TRBJ2-5; 9 positions match TRBD2. The germline gives CDR1 SGHRS, CDR2 YFSETQ. V was pared by 2 bases and J by 5 bases, with 10 bases of the junction left unmatched. The CDR3 has 16 residues. Variable domain in full (rest from reference TRBV5-1 and TRBJ2-5): KAGVTQTPRYLIKTRGQQVTLSCSPISGHRSVSWYQQTPGQGLQFLFEYFSETQRNKGNFPGRFSGRQFSNSRSEMNVSTLELGDSALYLCASSFLAGGRRETQYFGPGTRLLVL.

V and J are TRBV30 and TRBJ1-1; 7 nucleotides align to TRBD1. The CDR3 contains 12 residues. Germline V gene data show CDR1 as GTSNPN and CDR2 as SVGIG (reference sequence). V lost 5 bases and J lost 10; bases outside the gene matches: 10. CDR3 amino acids: CAWGRDSLRAFF. CDR3 DNA: TGTGCCTGGGGCCGGGACAGCCTCAGAGCTTTCTTT.

This sequence joins TRBV9 and TRBJ2-1; D possibly corresponds to TRBD2 (6 bases). The CDR3 spans 15 residues. With 0 bases removed from V and 3 bases from J, the gap between germline ends came to 10 bases. From germline, CDR1 is SGDLS and CDR2 YYNGEE. The CDR3 coding sequence is TGTGCCAGCAGCGTAGAAGACGGGGGCTACAATGAGCAGTTCTTC. Amino acid sequence: CASSVEDGGYNEQFF.

The chain links TRBV25-1 to TRBJ2-2; no clear D. Trimming shortened V by 1 base and J by 6 bases, and 3 bases separated the two germline ends. The CDR3 sequence is 12 residues long. Germline V gives CDR1 MGHDK, CDR2 SYGVNS. The DNA for the CDR3 is TGTGCCAGCAGTGAATCTCCCGGGGAGCTGTTTTTT. Residues: CASSESPGELFF.

The J gene is TRBJ1-5, the V gene TRBV28; the match to TRBD1 covers 11 bases. The germline gives CDR1 MDHEN, CDR2 SYDVKM. The V and J ends lost 4 bases and 4 bases, in that order; junction bases with no gene match: 6. CDR3 length: 16 residues. CDR3 in amino acids: CASSSGTGGGNQPQHF. Written as DNA, the CDR3 is TGTGCCAGCAGTTCCGGGACAGGGGGAGGAAATCAGCCCCAGCATTTT.

This clone was found once. Compared with germline, one end of the junction differs, possibly owing to a read error. The V call is TRBV7-9, the J call TRBJ1-1; maybe TRBD1 (5 bases). This CDR3 is built from 12 residues. Germline V gene lookup returns CDR1 SEHNR and CDR2 FQNEAQ (reference sequence). CDR3: CSSSLTTDQAFF. The CDR3, as DNA: TGTTCCAGCAGCCTCACGACAGACCAAGCTTTCTTT. The full variable domain, in which reference TRBV7-9 and TRBJ1-1 provide the parts outside the CDR3, is DTGVSQNPRHKITKRGQNVTFRCDPISEHNRLYWYRQTLGQGPEFLTYFQNEAQLEKSRLLSDRFSAERPKGSFSTLEIQRTEQGDSAMYLCSSSLTTDQAFFGQGTRLTVV.

The chain uses TRBV2 and TRBJ2-3, with 13 bases fitting TRBD2. The germline gives CDR1 SNHLY, CDR2 FYNNEI. The CDR3 totals 16 residues. Losses at the gene ends were 9 bases for V and 6 bases for J; bases not matched to a gene: 12. CDR3 sequence (DNA): TGTGCCAGTACGGGACTAGCGGGGCCAATAGGGGATACGCAGTATTTT. Protein sequence: CASTGLAGPIGDTQYF.

This clone has a single count. The chain couples TRBV30 to TRBJ1-2, with 9 nucleotides matching TRBD1. The CDR3 covers 13 residues. V trimming: 1 base; J trimming: 8 bases; junction bases outside the gene matches: 5. Germline CDR1 GTSNPN, CDR2 SVGIG (reference sequence). In DNA form, the CDR3 reads TGTGCCTGGAGTGCGGGACAGGGACGGGGCTACACCTTC. Amino acid sequence: CAWSAGQGRGYTF.

This rearrangement joins TRBV27 to TRBJ1-5; 9 bases map to TRBD1. After removal of 7 bases from V and 2 bases from J, the junction contained 3 bases not matched to a gene. Germline CDR1 is MNHEY and CDR2 is SMNVEV (reference sequence). The CDR3 contains 14 residues. This CDR3 reads CASKQGAGNQPQHF. As DNA, the CDR3 is TGTGCCAGCAAACAGGGGGCGGGCAATCAGCCCCAGCATTTT.

Regarding this clone: This specimen includes other DNA sequences encoding the same CDR3. The V call is TRBV5-1, the J call TRBJ2-7; maybe TRBD2 (6 bases). Trimming stripped 4 bases from V and 5 bases from J, with 19 bases between. Per germline, CDR1 SGHRS and CDR2 YFSETQ. This CDR3 spans 15 amino acids. As DNA, the CDR3 is TGCGCCAGCAGCCTGGGAGGAGTAACTCTGCACGAGCAGTACTTC. It codes for CASSLGGVTLHEQYF.

This chain joins TRBV11-3 and TRBJ2-1, with D maybe TRBD2 (6 bases). Germline CDR1 reads SGHNT; CDR2 reads YENEEA. The CDR3 has 15 residues. The V gene lost 5 bases and the J gene lost 8 bases, with 19 bases spanning the gap. The CDR3 protein is CASSTLLGGFYEQFF. The CDR3 coding sequence is TGTGCCAGCAGCACTCTATTAGGAGGGTTTTATGAGCAGTTCTTC.

The chain links TRBV9 to TRBJ2-1; 16 nucleotides align to TRBD2. From germline, CDR1 is SGDLS and CDR2 YYNGEE. The V gene end was trimmed by 3 bases and the J gene end by 12 bases; junction bases not matched to a gene: 12. The CDR3 runs to 17 residues. In nucleotides, the CDR3 is TGTGCCAGCAGCGCGGATCCGGGACTAGCGGGAGGGCACGGGCAGTTCTTC. Protein: CASSADPGLAGGHGQFF. Full variable domain (rest looked up from reference TRBV9 and TRBJ2-1): DSGVTQTPKHLITATGQRVTLRCSPRSGDLSVYWYQQSLDQGLQFLIQYYNGEERAKGNILERFSAQQFPDLHSELNLSSLELGDSALYFCASSADPGLAGGHGQFFGPGTRLTVL.

The V gene is TRBV11-3, the J gene TRBJ2-7, with TRBD2 matching over 7 bases. The CDR3 has 13 residues. Germline trimming cut 6 bases from V and 5 bases from J; bases unmatched to any gene: 7. CDR1 SGHNT and CDR2 YENEEA come from the germline V gene. The CDR3 nucleotides are TGTGCCAGCAGAGGGACTATAATAAACGAGCAGTACTTC. It is translated as CASRGTIINEQYF.